Listed here are 30 T cell receptor beta chains from one sample, sequenced in a study of blood T cells in healthy people across ages. The use of a sample-barcoded 5' primer and a J-beta primer mix characterized a second PCR of roughly 7 to 11 cycles. In TCRdb, the 5' RACE reads were re-called with MiXCR into one record per CDR3 protein. Counted here are fewer than 2,000,000 distinct CDR3 sequences, about 32% occurring once; the ten biggest clones make up 10% to 12%. Specimen: blood. These receptor sequences come from a woman younger than 45 in good health.

This clonotype was observed a handful of times. The chain combines TRBV9 with TRBJ1-2; 8 bases line up with TRBD1. This CDR3 is built from 17 residues. The trim removed 0 bases at V and 3 bases at J, leaving 10 bases unmatched. The germline gives CDR1 SGDLS, CDR2 YYNGEE. CDR3 region: CASSVDDRGREDYGYTF. The CDR3 DNA is TGTGCCAGCAGCGTAGACGACAGGGGACGGGAGGACTATGGCTACACCTTC.

This clonotype was found a few times. The V gene is TRBV28, the J gene TRBJ2-5; 10 bases map to TRBD1. The V segment lost 6 bases and the J segment 3 bases; nucleotides outside the gene matches: 7. CDR1 is MDHEN and CDR2 is SYDVKM in the germline V gene. This CDR3 has 15 amino acids. The CDR3 protein is CASSRSGTGEETQYF. CDR3 nucleotides: TGTGCCAGCAGCCGATCAGGGACAGGGGAAGAGACCCAGTACTTC.

This clonotype has a handful of counts. The chain recombines TRBV7-3 with TRBJ2-1, with 8 bases aligning to TRBD2. Germline V CDR1 and CDR2: SGHTA, FQGTGA. The CDR3 has 15 amino acids. After removal of 1 base from V and 7 bases from J, the junction contained 6 bases not matched to a gene. In nucleotides, the CDR3 is TGTGCCAGCAGCTTAATTGGCGGGGGGAATAATGAGCAGTTCTTC. Translating it yields CASSLIGGGNNEQFF.

The rearrangement uses TRBV3-1 and TRBJ2-7; no clear D. CDR1 is LGHDT and CDR2 is YNNKEL in the germline V gene (reference sequence). V was cut by 4 bases and J by 5 bases, with 15 bases left in between. This CDR3 has 14 residues. The CDR3 DNA is TGTGCCAGCAGCCCTCGGGCGGTACGTGACGAGCAGTACTTC. The encoded protein is CASSPRAVRDEQYF.

This chain uses TRBV4-1 with TRBJ1-5, with 7 bases identical to TRBD1. This CDR3 has 16 residues. The V gene end was trimmed by 1 base and the J gene end by 6 bases; junction bases not matched to a gene: 9. From germline, CDR1 is MGHRA and CDR2 YSYEKL. DNA for the CDR3: TGCGCCAGCAGCCAAGTGTCCGGACAGGCAGGTCAGCCCCAGCATTTT. Its translation is CASSQVSGQAGQPQHF.

The count of this clonotype is one. The junction departs from the called germline gene at one end, perhaps through a read error. This rearrangement joins TRBV20-1 to TRBJ2-3, with D maybe TRBD2 (6 bases). The germline V gene encodes CDR1 DFQATT and CDR2 SNEGSKA (reference sequence). The CDR3 extends over 13 amino acids. Here the CDR3 DNA reads TGCAGTGCTAGAGCGGGAGTAACAGATACGCGGTATTTT. Translated, it gives CSARAGVTDTRYF.

This chain connects TRBV30 to TRBJ2-5; 11 bases are shared with TRBD2. Germline loops: CDR1 GTSNPN, CDR2 SVGIG (reference sequence). The V and J ends lost 0 bases and 11 bases, in that order; junction bases with no gene match: 23. This CDR3 comprises 19 residues. Written as DNA, the CDR3 is TGTGCCTGGAGTGTATTCATCGGGACTAGCGGAGACCCAACTCGGGAGCAGTACTTC. Translation: CAWSVFIGTSGDPTREQYF.

This clonotype was detected a few times. The chain links TRBV12-3 or TRBV12-4 to TRBJ2-5; 9 positions agree with TRBD2. CDR3 size: 15 residues. V gave up 6 bases and J gave up 6 bases; unmatched junction bases: 11. The CDR3 coding sequence is TGTGCCAGCAGCACCAGACTAGCGGTAGGAAAGACCCAGTACTTC. It yields the protein CASSTRLAVGKTQYF.

The chain uses TRBV6-1 and TRBJ1-2, with D unclear. The CDR3 is 11 residues long. The germline V gene has CDR1 MNHNS and CDR2 SASEGT. V was cut by 7 bases and J by 1 base, with 4 bases left in between. This chain's CDR3 is CASIYNYGYTF. DNA for the CDR3: TGTGCCAGCATTTATAACTATGGCTACACCTTC.

V usage is TRBV20-1 and J usage is TRBJ2-1, with 10 bases identical to TRBD2. With 5 bases clipped from V and 5 bases from J, the junction kept 9 bases outside the gene matches. Germline CDR1 reads DFQATT; CDR2 reads SNEGSKA (reference sequence). The CDR3 has 15 residues. CDR3 bases: TGCAGTGCTGTCCGCCAGCGGGGGGGTGACAATGAGCAGTTCTTC. Translation gives CSAVRQRGGDNEQFF.

This chain uses TRBV5-1 with TRBJ2-4; D remains unclear. This CDR3 comprises 14 residues. The germline gives CDR1 SGHRS, CDR2 YFSETQ. Trimming left V 5 bases short and J 2 bases short, with 11 bases between. The CDR3 DNA reads as TGCGCCAGCAGGCATACCGGTACCAAAAACATTCAGTACTTC. Translation: CASRHTGTKNIQYF.

This clonotype was counted between two and nine times. The V call is TRBV6-1, the J call TRBJ2-1, with unresolved D. Germline CDR1 MNHNS, CDR2 SASEGT. The V gene lost 7 bases and the J gene lost 0 bases, with 13 bases spanning the gap. This CDR3 comprises 15 residues. The CDR3 spells CASIPTPSSYNEQFF. DNA of the CDR3: TGTGCCAGCATCCCCACCCCGAGCTCCTACAATGAGCAGTTCTTC.

V gene TRBV5-1 combines with J gene TRBJ2-7, with 7 bases that match TRBD1. V lost 1 base to trimming and J lost 3 bases; unmatched junction nucleotides: 4. The germline gives CDR1 SGHRS, CDR2 YFSETQ. CDR3 size: 14 residues. The CDR3 coding sequence is TGCGCCAGCAGCTTGACTCCAGGGGGCTACGAGCAGTACTTC. This gives the protein CASSLTPGGYEQYF.

The chain employs TRBV15 and TRBJ2-3; 7 bases map to TRBD2. Germline lookup yields CDR1 LNHNV and CDR2 YYDKDF (reference sequence). The CDR3 contains 17 residues. The V gene end was trimmed by 0 bases and the J gene end by 2 bases; junction bases not matched to a gene: 8. The CDR3 spells CATSRDVLAATTDTQYF. Written as DNA, the CDR3 is TGTGCCACCAGCAGAGATGTCCTAGCGGCTACCACAGATACGCAGTATTTT.

A few counts support this clonotype. The chain recombines TRBV28 with TRBJ2-7; 7 bases line up with TRBD2. The junction had 6 bases not matched to a gene; V was cut back by 7 bases and J by 3 bases. CDR3 length: 13 amino acids. CDR1 MDHEN and CDR2 SYDVKM come from the germline V gene. CDR3 sequence (DNA): TGTGCCAGCAACGTCCCGGGAGGCTACGAGCAGTACTTC. This gives the protein CASNVPGGYEQYF. Supplemented by reference TRBV28 and TRBJ2-7, the full variable domain reads DVKVTQSSRYLVKRTGEKVFLECVQDMDHENMFWYRQDPGLGLRLIYFSYDVKMKEKGDIPEGYSVSREKKERFSLILESASTNQTSMYLCASNVPGGYEQYFGPGTRLTVT.

The genes are TRBV5-1 and TRBJ2-3, with a weak D call TRBD2 (6 bases). The germline V and J ends were trimmed by 3 bases and 4 bases, with 15 bases remaining between them. The CDR3 length is 15 residues. The germline V gene encodes CDR1 SGHRS and CDR2 YFSETQ. The CDR3 reads CASSSAGSAADTQYF. CDR3 bases: TGCGCCAGCAGCTCTGCGGGGTCCGCAGCAGATACGCAGTATTTT.

The sample holds a few counts of this clonotype. This rearrangement joins TRBV7-9 to TRBJ2-7, with 7 bases matching TRBD2. V shed 4 bases, J shed 1 base, and the junction held 4 bases outside the gene matches. The CDR3 spans 14 residues. Germline V gives CDR1 SEHNR, CDR2 FQNEAQ (reference sequence). For the CDR3, the DNA is TGTGCCAGCAGCTCAGAGGGACTATCCTACGAGCAGTACTTC. Translation: CASSSEGLSYEQYF.

This clonotype occurred a few times. The genes are TRBV27 and TRBJ2-1; D not certain. V lost 0 bases to trimming and J lost 5 bases, with 8 bases between them. This CDR3 is built from 14 residues. Looked up from germline, CDR1 is MNHEY and CDR2 is SMNVEV (reference sequence). The CDR3 reads CASSLSRGNNEQFF. The CDR3, as DNA: TGTGCCAGCAGTTTATCGCGAGGAAACAATGAGCAGTTCTTC.

This clonotype was seen more than once but under ten times. The chain links TRBV20-1 to TRBJ2-5; no clear D. With 2 bases removed from V and 2 bases from J, the gap between germline ends came to 9 bases. Germline CDR1 DFQATT, CDR2 SNEGSKA (reference sequence). The CDR3 is 13 residues long. This chain's CDR3 is CSARSGRQETQYF. The CDR3 DNA is TGCAGTGCTAGATCGGGCCGGCAAGAGACCCAGTACTTC.

The rearrangement joins TRBV12-3 or TRBV12-4 to TRBJ2-7, with D perhaps TRBD2 (5 bases). Trimming removed 4 bases at V and 5 bases at J, with 12 bases between. The CDR3 runs to 13 residues. Here the CDR3 reads CASSYNLAHEQYF. The CDR3, as DNA: TGTGCCAGCAGTTACAACCTAGCCCACGAGCAGTACTTC.

The CDR3 region has the DNA TGCAGTGCTAGCCCAACTCGATTAGGAGAGCAGTACTTC. Its translation: CSASPTRLGEQYF. The chain is built from TRBV20-1 and TRBJ2-5; D is ambiguous. CDR3 size: 13 residues. Trimming shortened V by 3 bases and J by 11 bases, and 19 bases separated the two germline ends. Germline V CDR1 and CDR2: DFQATT, SNEGSKA (reference sequence).

This clonotype was picked up many times. The rearrangement uses TRBV9 and TRBJ2-7, with 10 positions matching TRBD1. There are 16 residues in the CDR3. Germline CDR1 reads SGDLS; CDR2 reads YYNGEE. Unmatched junction bases numbered 10, after V lost 4 bases and J lost 3 bases. CDR3 coding DNA: TGTGCCAGCAGCCCGAACCTGGGACAGGGGTTCTACGAGCAGTACTTC. It yields the protein CASSPNLGQGFYEQYF. The full variable domain, its missing parts supplied by reference TRBV9 and TRBJ2-7, is DSGVTQTPKHLITATGQRVTLRCSPRSGDLSVYWYQQSLDQGLQFLIQYYNGEERAKGNILERFSAQQFPDLHSELNLSSLELGDSALYFCASSPNLGQGFYEQYFGPGTRLTVT.

The chain's CDR3 is CASSPGAVATSFF. DNA for the CDR3: TGTGCCAGCAGCCCGGGGGCCGTCGCCACGTCTTTCTTT. The chain combines TRBV5-4 with TRBJ1-1; weak D call: TRBD1 (6 bases). CDR3 length: 13 amino acids. CDR1 SGHNT and CDR2 YYREEE come from the germline V gene (reference sequence). Trimming left V 4 bases short and J 12 bases short, with 19 bases between.

Of note for this clonotype: A much larger clonotype is one base distant, so this may be a read error. V usage is TRBV3-1 and J usage is TRBJ1-2; TRBD1 aligns across 10 bases. V was clipped by 5 bases and J by 3 bases; unmatched bases: 6. The CDR3 is 15 residues long. Germline CDR1 and CDR2: LGHDT and YNNKEL (reference sequence). CDR3 sequence (DNA): TGTGCCAGCAGCGCCCGACAGGGGGCTGACTATGGCTACACCTTC. This translates into CASSARQGADYGYTF.

This clonotype was counted only a few times. J is TRBJ1-5 and V is TRBV7-2, with D hard to call. The germline gives CDR1 SGHTA, CDR2 FQGNSA. The V end lost 1 base, the J end lost 10 bases, and 14 bases lay between the germline ends. The CDR3 extends over 14 amino acids. CDR3 DNA sequence: TGTGCCAGCAGCTTAGGACGGACCGCCTTTCCCCAGCATTTT. Translating gives CASSLGRTAFPQHF.

This clonotype appeared many times. V is TRBV29-1 and J is TRBJ2-7, with TRBD1 as a possible D gene (6 bases). V dropped 6 bases and J dropped 4 bases, with 13 bases sitting between them. This CDR3 has 12 residues. The germline V gene has CDR1 SQVTM and CDR2 ANQGSEA. The CDR3 nucleotides are TGCAGCGTGGTTAGGACAGATTACGAGCAGTACTTC. Its translation: CSVVRTDYEQYF.

The CDR3: CASSSTGSVGQYF. The CDR3 DNA follows: TGTGCCAGCAGTTCTACAGGGTCGGTCGGGCAGTACTTC. This chain uses TRBV27 with TRBJ2-7; the D gene is possibly TRBD1 (6 bases). Germline assignment: CDR1 MNHEY and CDR2 SMNVEV (reference sequence). The CDR3 runs 13 residues. Trimming cost V 4 bases and J 9 bases, with 16 bases left between them.

The rearrangement joins TRBV6-2 or TRBV6-3 to TRBJ2-1, with 10 bases lining up with TRBD1. Per germline, CDR1 MNHEY and CDR2 SVGEGT. The CDR3 extends over 16 amino acids. V shed 7 bases, J shed 8 bases, and the junction held 14 bases outside the gene matches. The CDR3 sequence: CASKTPAGTGVHEQFF. CDR3 bases: TGTGCCAGCAAGACCCCGGCCGGGACAGGGGTGCATGAGCAGTTCTTC.

This clonotype was counted between two and nine times. The chain has TRBV4-2 and TRBJ1-4; 7 bases map to TRBD1. The length of the CDR3 is 17 residues. Trimming at V came to 0 bases and at J to 4 bases, leaving 8 bases not matched to a gene. CDR1 and CDR2 from the germline V gene are LGHNA and YNFKEQ. CDR3 in DNA: TGTGCCAGCAGCCAAGATAGATGGGGACAGATTAATGAAAAACTGTTTTTT. Translation: CASSQDRWGQINEKLFF.

This clonotype has a single count. Possible read error: a much larger clone is one base away. The V gene is TRBV9, the J gene TRBJ2-3; 11 bases are shared with TRBD2. There are 15 residues in the CDR3. Germline loops: CDR1 SGDLS, CDR2 YYNGEE. After removal of 6 bases from V and 2 bases from J, the junction contained 5 bases not matched to a gene. The CDR3 protein is CASTLTSGNTDTQYF. CDR3 coding DNA: TGTGCCAGCACCCTGACTAGCGGGAACACAGATACGCAGTATTTT.